These T cell receptor beta chains were read from a single sample in a study of cytomegalovirus exposure and HLA in healthy donors. TCRdb's copy holds only in-frame clones and misses some; the assay was immunoSEQ multiplex PCR. Of some 200,000 clones in the sample, around 74% were seen once. Sequencing was carried out using PBMCs. These receptors came from a female donor in good health and CMV-seronegative. Both conserved end residues are part of each CDR3. The D gene is left open where the match is weak. Clone sizes are given selectively: once, few, many, or a class where the clone is expanded.

J: TRBJ1-5
V: TRBV19
D: NA
size: NA
DNA: TGTGCCAGTAGTCAAAATCGGGACACCATCGGGAATCAGCCCCAGCATTTT
CDR3: CASSQNRDTIGNQPQHF

J: TRBJ2-1
V: TRBV19
D: TRBD2
size: NA
DNA: TGTGCCAGTAGTCCCGCCCGACTAGCGGGGGGAAACAATGAGCAGTTCTTC
CDR3: CASSPARLAGGNNEQFF

J: TRBJ2-3
V: TRBV28
D: TRBD1
size: NA
DNA: TGTGCCAGCAGTTTCCACAGGGGCCGAGCAGATACGCAGTATTTT
CDR3: CASSFHRGRADTQYF

J: TRBJ2-3
V: TRBV11-3
D: TRBD2
size: NA
DNA: TGTGCCAGCAGCCAAAGGACTAGCGGGTATGGAGATACGCAGTATTTT
CDR3: CASSQRTSGYGDTQYF

J: TRBJ1-3
V: TRBV7-3
D: NA
size: NA
DNA: TGTGCCAGCAGCTTAACGCCCGGGGAAAACACCATATATTTT
CDR3: CASSLTPGENTIYF

J: TRBJ2-1
V: TRBV9
D: TRBD2
size: few
DNA: TGTGCCAGCAGCGTTGGGACTATGGACTACAATGAGCAGTTCTTC
CDR3: CASSVGTMDYNEQFF

J: TRBJ1-1
V: TRBV6-6
D: TRBD1
size: NA
DNA: TGTGCCAGCAGTTCCCCAGACAGGGGTATGAGCACTGAAGCTTTCTTT
CDR3: CASSSPDRGMSTEAFF

J: TRBJ2-2
V: TRBV2
D: NA
size: NA
DNA: TGTGCCAGCGCCCTGTTAAGCGGGCCGAACACCGGGGAGCTGTTTTTT
CDR3: CASALLSGPNTGELFF

J: TRBJ2-7
V: TRBV5-8
D: TRBD1
size: NA
DNA: TGTGCCAGCAGCGAACCGGGACAGGGGTACGAGCAGTACTTC
CDR3: CASSEPGQGYEQYF

J: TRBJ1-4
V: TRBV5-1
D: NA
size: NA
DNA: TGCGCCAGCAGCAGAGACACCCACTCTCCTAATGAAAAACTGTTTTTT
CDR3: CASSRDTHSPNEKLFF

J: TRBJ1-2
V: TRBV28
D: TRBD1
size: NA
DNA: TGTGCCAGCAGGACAGGGGTCAGGGTTGGCTACACCTTC
CDR3: CASRTGVRVGYTF

J: TRBJ1-4
V: TRBV19
D: TRBD1
size: few
DNA: TGTGCCAGTAGTATGGGGGACAGGAATGAAAAACTGTTTTTT
CDR3: CASSMGDRNEKLFF

J: TRBJ1-2
V: TRBV28
D: NA
size: NA
DNA: TGTGCCACCCTAACGAGCTGGTATGGCTACACCTTC
CDR3: CATLTSWYGYTF

J: TRBJ1-2
V: TRBV7-2
D: TRBD1
size: NA
DNA: TGTGCCAGCAGCCCAAGACAGGGCAACTATGGCTACACCTTC
CDR3: CASSPRQGNYGYTF

J: TRBJ2-1
V: TRBV6-1
D: TRBD2
size: NA
DNA: TGTGCCAGCGGGGGACTAGCGGACTACAATGAGCAGTTCTTC
CDR3: CASGGLADYNEQFF

J: TRBJ2-3
V: TRBV6-1
D: TRBD2
size: NA
DNA: TGTGCCAGCAGTGTTACTAGCGGGGGCCTTCAGGATACGCAGTATTTT
CDR3: CASSVTSGGLQDTQYF

J: TRBJ1-1
V: TRBV2
D: TRBD1
size: NA
DNA: TGTGCCAGCACCCCGACAGGGGGGGTCACTGAAGCTTTCTTT
CDR3: CASTPTGGVTEAFF

J: TRBJ2-7
V: TRBV4-1
D: TRBD1
size: NA
DNA: TGCGCCAGCAGCCAAGGGCTCGGGACAGGGCTCGACGAGCAGTACTTC
CDR3: CASSQGLGTGLDEQYF

J: TRBJ1-2
V: TRBV29-1
D: NA
size: NA
DNA: TGCAGCGATACATCAACAGGGAACTATGGCTACACCTTC
CDR3: CSDTSTGNYGYTF

J: TRBJ2-3
V: TRBV18
D: NA
size: NA
DNA: TGTGCCAGCTCACCCTGGGCGAGCACAGATACGCAGTATTTT
CDR3: CASSPWASTDTQYF

J: TRBJ2-7
V: TRBV4-1
D: NA
size: few
DNA: TGCGCCAGCAGCCGCGGGACAGACTACGAGCAGTACTTC
CDR3: CASSRGTDYEQYF

J: TRBJ2-5
V: TRBV2
D: TRBD1
size: NA
DNA: TGTGCCAGCCAGCAGGACAGGGGGCGGCAAGAGACCCAGTACTTC
CDR3: CASQQDRGRQETQYF

J: TRBJ2-2
V: TRBV7-8
D: NA
size: NA
DNA: TGTGCCAGCAGCCCCCTTGTTACCGGGGAGCTGTTTTTT
CDR3: CASSPLVTGELFF

J: TRBJ2-3
V: TRBV9
D: TRBD2
size: few
DNA: TGTGCCAGCAGCGTATGGGGACTAGCGGGAGGCACAGATACGCAGTATTTT
CDR3: CASSVWGLAGGTDTQYF

J: TRBJ2-5
V: TRBV6-5
D: NA
size: NA
DNA: TGTGCCAGCAGTTCGCGGGTTGCGGAGACCCAGTACTTC
CDR3: CASSSRVAETQYF

J: TRBJ2-7
V: TRBV21-1
D: NA
size: NA
DNA: TGTGCCAGCAGCAAAATGGGGACAGGTTGCGAGCAGTACTTC
CDR3: CASSKMGTGCEQYF

J: TRBJ2-1
V: TRBV11-1
D: TRBD2
size: NA
DNA: TGTGCCAGCAGCTTGACTAGCGGGAGACACAATGAGCAGTTCTTC
CDR3: CASSLTSGRHNEQFF

J: TRBJ2-7
V: TRBV27
D: TRBD2
size: NA
DNA: TGTGCCAGCAGTTTAACCTCCGGGACTAGCGGGGGGTCATCCTACGAGCAGTACTTC
CDR3: CASSLTSGTSGGSSYEQYF

J: TRBJ1-4
V: TRBV14
D: TRBD1
size: few
DNA: TGTGCCAGCAGCCAATTCCAGGACAGGGTCGAAAAACTGTTTTTT
CDR3: CASSQFQDRVEKLFF

J: TRBJ2-2
V: TRBV18
D: NA
size: NA
DNA: TGTGCCAGCTCACCATTCTCTACGACCGGGGAGCTGTTTTTT
CDR3: CASSPFSTTGELFF

J: TRBJ1-6
V: TRBV6-1
D: TRBD1
size: NA
DNA: TGTGCCAGCAGTGAAACGGGACAGGGGAATTCACCCCTCCACTTT
CDR3: CASSETGQGNSPLHF

J: TRBJ1-1
V: TRBV5-1
D: TRBD1
size: NA
DNA: TGCGCCAGCAGCTCACGGACAGGGGGGTCTGAAGCTTTCTTT
CDR3: CASSSRTGGSEAFF

J: TRBJ2-7
V: TRBV7-2
D: NA
size: NA
DNA: TGTGCCAGCAGCTTAGGGGCAACCTACGAGCAGTACTTC
CDR3: CASSLGATYEQYF

J: TRBJ1-1
V: TRBV7-2
D: NA
size: NA
DNA: TGTGCCAGCACAAGGACAGCTATGAACACTGAAGCTTTCTTT
CDR3: CASTRTAMNTEAFF

J: TRBJ2-5
V: TRBV11-3
D: TRBD2
size: NA
DNA: TGTGCCAGCAGCTTAGACGGGAGGGCCCAAGAGACCCAGTACTTC
CDR3: CASSLDGRAQETQYF

J: TRBJ1-2
V: TRBV6-5
D: NA
size: NA
DNA: TGTGCCAGCAGGGCACCGGGACACCACTATGGCTACACCTTC
CDR3: CASRAPGHHYGYTF

J: TRBJ2-5
V: TRBV5-1
D: NA
size: NA
DNA: TGCGCCAGCAGCCGCCGCTCAGTGTACCAAGAGACCCAGTACTTC
CDR3: CASSRRSVYQETQYF

J: TRBJ2-3
V: TRBV10-3
D: NA
size: NA
DNA: TGTGCCATCACCCCAGCGGGTACTAGCACAGATACGCAGTATTTT
CDR3: CAITPAGTSTDTQYF

J: TRBJ2-1
V: TRBV5-4
D: TRBD2
size: NA
DNA: TGTGCCAGCAGCGCGCGGGAGGGGCAGTTCTTC
CDR3: CASSAREGQFF

J: TRBJ1-2
V: TRBV28
D: TRBD1
size: NA
DNA: TGTGCCAGCAGCACCGGGACAGGGGGCCCCTCGGGCTATGGCTACACCTTC
CDR3: CASSTGTGGPSGYGYTF